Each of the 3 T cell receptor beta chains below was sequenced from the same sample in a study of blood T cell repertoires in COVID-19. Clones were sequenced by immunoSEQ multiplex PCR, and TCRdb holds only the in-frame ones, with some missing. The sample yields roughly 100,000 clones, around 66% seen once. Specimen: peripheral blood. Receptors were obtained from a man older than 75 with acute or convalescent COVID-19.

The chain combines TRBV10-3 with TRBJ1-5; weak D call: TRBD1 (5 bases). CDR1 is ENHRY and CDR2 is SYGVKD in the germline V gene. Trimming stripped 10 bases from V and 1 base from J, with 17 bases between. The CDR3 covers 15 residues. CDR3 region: CATAGGVGSNQPQHF. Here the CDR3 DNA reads TGTGCCACCGCGGGGGGGGTCGGGAGCAATCAGCCCCAGCATTTT.

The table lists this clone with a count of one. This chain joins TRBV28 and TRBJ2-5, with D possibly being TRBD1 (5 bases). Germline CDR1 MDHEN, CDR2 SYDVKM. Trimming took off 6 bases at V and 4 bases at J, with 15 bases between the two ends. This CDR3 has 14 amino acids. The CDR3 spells CASSYPGYRETQYF. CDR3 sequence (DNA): TGTGCCAGCAGCTACCCAGGGTACCGAGAGACCCAGTACTTC.

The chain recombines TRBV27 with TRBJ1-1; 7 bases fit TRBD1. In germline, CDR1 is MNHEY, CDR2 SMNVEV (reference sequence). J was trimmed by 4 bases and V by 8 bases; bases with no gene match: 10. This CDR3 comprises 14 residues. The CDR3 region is CASRYGGQITEAFF. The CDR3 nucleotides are TGTGCCAGCCGGTATGGGGGACAGATCACTGAAGCTTTCTTT.